Presented here are 4 T cell receptor beta chains from one specimen sequenced in a study of control samples from healthy donors and cancer patients. The protocol was immunoSEQ multiplex PCR, while the TCRdb copy is restricted to in-frame clones and leaves out a portion. This sample has tens of thousands of clones, with over 80% found just once. The sequencing input was blood. The receptors stem from a man in his sixties in good health.

The J gene is TRBJ2-7, the V gene TRBV11-2; 10 bases are a match to TRBD1. Germline CDR1 and CDR2: SGHAT and FQNNGV. The CDR3 runs to 16 residues. V lost 4 bases and J lost 3; bases outside the gene matches: 9. CDR3 loop: CASSSTGGAGNYEQYF. CDR3 DNA: TGTGCCAGCAGCTCGACAGGGGGCGCAGGGAACTACGAGCAGTACTTC.

The rearrangement links TRBV19 to TRBJ1-2; D unclear. The germline gives CDR1 LNHDA, CDR2 SQIVND (reference sequence). Deletions cut 0 bases from V and 4 bases from J, with 9 bases between. The CDR3 is made up of 14 amino acids. The CDR3 DNA is TGTGCCAGTAGTATAGACCGCACCGGCTATGGCTACACCTTC. It translates to CASSIDRTGYGYTF. The full variable domain, completed using reference TRBV19 and TRBJ1-2, is DGGITQSPKYLFRKEGQNVTLSCEQNLNHDAMYWYRQDPGQGLRLIYYSQIVNDFQKGDIAEGYSVSREKKESFPLTVTSAQKNPTAFYLCASSIDRTGYGYTFGSGTRLTVV.

This clone was observed once. The chain joins TRBV6-2 or TRBV6-3 to TRBJ2-7; D unresolved. V dropped 6 bases and J dropped 7 bases, with 22 bases sitting between them. This CDR3 has 15 residues. Germline V gives CDR1 MNHEY, CDR2 SVGEGT. The chain's CDR3 is CASSQRTYTYVEQYF. CDR3 DNA sequence: TGTGCCAGCAGCCAGAGGACGTACACCTACGTAGAGCAGTACTTC.

This clone turned up a few times. The gene calls are TRBV5-6 and TRBJ2-7; 14 bases align to TRBD2. Germline CDR1 reads SGHDT; CDR2 reads YYEEEE. The CDR3 is 14 residues long. V was pared by 4 bases and J by 4 bases, with 1 base of the junction left unmatched. The CDR3 region has the DNA TGTGCCAGCAGCGGGACTAGCGGGAGTTACGAGCAGTACTTC. This sequence encodes CASSGTSGSYEQYF.